This T cell receptor (beta chain) derives from a study of T cell responses to AZD1222 COVID-19 vaccine. As regards this clone: The antigen is undetermined.

With V trimmed by 0 bases and J by 7 bases, 7 bases remained unmatched. This CDR3 has 15 amino acids. The germline V gene has CDR1 SGHDT and CDR2 YYEEEE. The study's findings and limits: Of spike-specific TCRs, nearly half reportedly target regions left unmutated in variants.

TCRdb's table, derived via immunoSEQ multiplex PCR, lists solely in-frame clones and lacks some. The data contain over 150,000 clones, 90% to 95% of them singletons. This chain uses TRBV5-6 with TRBJ1-5; 7 positions match TRBD1. Specimen: peripheral blood, collected 28 days after the second dose of the MenACWY control vaccine. This clonotype was obtained from an adult who received the MenACWY meningococcal vaccine as a control. In DNA, the CDR3 is TGTGCCAGCAGCTTGGCACAGGGGAGGGGGCAGCCCCAGCATTTT. It specifies CASSLAQGRGQPQHF.